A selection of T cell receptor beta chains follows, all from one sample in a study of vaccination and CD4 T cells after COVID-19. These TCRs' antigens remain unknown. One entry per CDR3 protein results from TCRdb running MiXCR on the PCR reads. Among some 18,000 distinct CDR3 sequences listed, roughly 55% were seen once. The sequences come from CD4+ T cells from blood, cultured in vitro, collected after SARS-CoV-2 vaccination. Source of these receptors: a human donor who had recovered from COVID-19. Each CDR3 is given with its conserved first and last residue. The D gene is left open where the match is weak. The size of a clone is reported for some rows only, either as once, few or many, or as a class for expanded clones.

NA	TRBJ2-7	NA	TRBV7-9	CASSSQDSSYEQYF	TGTGCCAGCAGCAGTCAGGACAGCTCCTACGAGCAGTACTTC
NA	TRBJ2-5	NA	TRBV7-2	CASSLQSRAETQYF	TGTGCCAGCAGCTTGCAATCGAGGGCAGAGACCCAGTACTTC
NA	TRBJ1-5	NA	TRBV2	CASRGLGSNQPQHF	TGTGCCAGCAGGGGCCTCGGTAGCAATCAGCCCCAGCATTTT
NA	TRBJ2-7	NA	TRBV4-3	CASSQDPRGGYEQYF	TGCGCCAGCAGCCAAGATCCCAGGGGCGGATACGAGCAGTACTTC
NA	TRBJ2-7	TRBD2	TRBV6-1	CASSELLAGGLRSYEQYF	TGTGCCAGCAGTGAATTACTAGCGGGAGGGCTGAGGTCCTACGAGCAGTACTTC
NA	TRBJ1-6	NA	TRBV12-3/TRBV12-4	CASSLIPNPPLHF	TGTGCCAGCAGTTTAATCCCGAATCCACCCCTCCACTTT
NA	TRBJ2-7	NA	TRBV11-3	CASSREDYEQYF	TGTGCCAGCAGTCGAGAGGACTACGAGCAGTACTTC
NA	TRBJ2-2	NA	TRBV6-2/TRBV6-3	CASSPRSEHGELFF	TGTGCCAGCAGTCCTCGTAGCGAACACGGGGAGCTGTTTTTT
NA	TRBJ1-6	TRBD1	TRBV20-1	CSARPGGDSPLHF	TGCAGTGCTAGGCCAGGGGGCGATTCACCCCTCCACTTT
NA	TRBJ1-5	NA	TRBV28	CASSSDRSTFRPQHF	TGTGCCAGCAGTTCTGACAGGTCCACTTTCAGACCCCAGCATTTT
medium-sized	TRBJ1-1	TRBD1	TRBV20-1	CSARDPGRGRGEAFF	TGCAGTGCTAGAGATCCAGGCAGGGGGCGAGGTGAAGCTTTCTTT
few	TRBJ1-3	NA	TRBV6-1	CASTNPGRGASGNTIYF	TGTGCCAGCACCAACCCCGGGAGAGGAGCCTCTGGAAACACCATATATTTT
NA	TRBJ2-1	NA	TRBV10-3	CASSPQWDRGVQFF	TGTGCCAGCAGTCCACAATGGGACCGGGGAGTGCAGTTCTTC
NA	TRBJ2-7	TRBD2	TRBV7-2	CASSPTSAAYEQYF	TGTGCCAGCAGCCCGACTAGCGCCGCCTACGAGCAGTACTTC
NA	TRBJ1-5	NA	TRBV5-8	CASSQRQNQPQHF	TGTGCCAGCAGCCAACGGCAGAATCAGCCCCAGCATTTT
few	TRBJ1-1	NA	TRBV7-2	CASSLVGSSEHPEAFF	TGTGCCAGCAGCTTAGTGGGGTCCAGCGAACACCCTGAAGCTTTCTTT
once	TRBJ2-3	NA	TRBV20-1	CSANTPTGNTDTQYF	TGCAGTGCCAACACACCCACAGGGAACACAGATACGCAGTATTTT
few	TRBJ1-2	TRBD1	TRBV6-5	CASSYSRDRVYGYTF	TGTGCCAGCAGTTACTCGAGGGACAGGGTATATGGCTACACCTTC
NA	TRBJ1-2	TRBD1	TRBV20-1	CSVRGQGAGYGYTF	TGCAGTGTTAGAGGACAGGGGGCAGGGTATGGCTACACCTTC
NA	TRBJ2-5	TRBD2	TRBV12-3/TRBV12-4	CASSPLAGVQETQYF	TGTGCCAGCAGTCCGTTAGCGGGGGTACAAGAGACCCAGTACTTC